These T cell receptor beta chains were read from a single sample in a study of blood T cell repertoires in COVID-19. Profiling relied on immunoSEQ multiplex PCR, and the TCRdb table lists in-frame clones only, not all of them. The table includes 300,000 to 350,000 clones, about 87% detected once. The material sequenced was peripheral blood. The receptors were sampled from a man aged 25-45 years with COVID-19, enrolled during active disease. Each CDR3 is given with its conserved first and last residue. The D gene is left open where the match is weak. Clone size appears in some rows only: once, few, many, or a class for an expanded clone.

J: TRBJ2-3
D: TRBD2
V: TRBV10-3
length: 21
size: -
DNA: TGTGCCATCAGTGCCCCCTCCCCAACCAGCGGGAGGCCCCCTAGCACAGATACGCAGTATTTT
CDR3: CAISAPSPTSGRPPSTDTQYF

J: TRBJ1-5
D: TRBD1
V: TRBV19
length: 16
size: -
DNA: TGTGCCAGTAGTATTATAGGGACAGGGCCAAATCAGCCCCAGCATTTT
CDR3: CASSIIGTGPNQPQHF

J: TRBJ1-2
D: -
V: TRBV28
length: 13
size: -
DNA: TGTGCCAGCATCCCCACCGACAGGCAGGGCTACACCTTC
CDR3: CASIPTDRQGYTF

J: TRBJ1-4
D: -
V: TRBV5-1
length: 17
size: -
DNA: TGCGCCAGCAGCTTGGCCCTCGGGGGGTCACCTAATGAAAAACTGTTTTTT
CDR3: CASSLALGGSPNEKLFF

J: TRBJ1-1
D: -
V: TRBV29-1
length: 14
size: -
DNA: TGCAGCGGTTCGCGGGCTTTACTCCCGAATGAAGCTTTCTTT
CDR3: CSGSRALLPNEAFF

J: TRBJ2-5
D: -
V: TRBV5-1
length: 14
size: once
DNA: TGCGCCAGCAGCTTCCTCGGTACGCAAGAGACCCAGTACTTC
CDR3: CASSFLGTQETQYF

J: TRBJ2-1
D: -
V: TRBV7-3
length: 14
size: -
DNA: TGTGCCAGCAGCCAAACAGCCGCCCCCAATGAGCAGTTCTTC
CDR3: CASSQTAAPNEQFF

J: TRBJ1-2
D: TRBD1
V: TRBV5-4
length: 16
size: -
DNA: TGTGCCAGCAGTTCCCTACAGGGGGTGGTGGGCTATGGCTACACCTTC
CDR3: CASSSLQGVVGYGYTF

J: TRBJ2-2
D: TRBD1
V: TRBV7-3
length: 18
size: -
DNA: TGTGCCAGCAGCTTAAATGGCCAGGGGGCAGGGAACACCGGGGAGCTGTTTTTT
CDR3: CASSLNGQGAGNTGELFF

J: TRBJ2-5
D: TRBD1
V: TRBV28
length: 16
size: -
DNA: TGTGCCAGCAGCGGGCCGGACAGGGGAAGCGCGCAGACCCAGTACTTC
CDR3: CASSGPDRGSAQTQYF

J: TRBJ1-1
D: -
V: TRBV18
length: 14
size: -
DNA: TGTGCCAGCTCACCGAGGCAGGGGACCACTGAAGCTTTCTTT
CDR3: CASSPRQGTTEAFF

J: TRBJ2-2
D: -
V: TRBV29-1
length: 14
size: few
DNA: TGCAGCGTTAGCCCGAATTATAACACCGGGGAGCTGTTTTTT
CDR3: CSVSPNYNTGELFF

J: TRBJ2-7
D: -
V: TRBV19
length: 15
size: -
DNA: TGTGCCAGTAGTATTGGGCAGGGGAGCTCCTACGAGCAGTACTTC
CDR3: CASSIGQGSSYEQYF

J: TRBJ2-5
D: TRBD2
V: TRBV5-1
length: 16
size: -
DNA: TGCGCCAGCAGCTCCCCGGGACTAGCGGGAAGGGAGACCCAGTACTTC
CDR3: CASSSPGLAGRETQYF

J: TRBJ1-1
D: -
V: TRBV15
length: 14
size: -
DNA: TGTGCCACCAGCAGAGATGGGACAAGTCCTGAAGCTTTCTTT
CDR3: CATSRDGTSPEAFF

J: TRBJ2-1
D: TRBD2
V: TRBV30
length: 15
size: -
DNA: TGTGCCTGGGGGTTTAGCGGGAGGGCCCTCAATGAGCAGTTCTTC
CDR3: CAWGFSGRALNEQFF

J: TRBJ1-1
D: -
V: TRBV7-2
length: 17
size: once
DNA: TGTGCCAGCAGCTTAGTGGCCAGGCGGACTCAAAACACTGAAGCTTTCTTT
CDR3: CASSLVARRTQNTEAFF

J: TRBJ2-7
D: -
V: TRBV3-1/TRBV3-2
length: 15
size: -
DNA: TGTGCCAGCAGCCAAGACGGAACAGGGTCCTACGAGCAGTACTTC
CDR3: CASSQDGTGSYEQYF

J: TRBJ1-2
D: -
V: TRBV12-3/TRBV12-4
length: 13
size: -
DNA: TGTGCCAGCAGTTTCGGGAGTAACTATGGCTACACCTTC
CDR3: CASSFGSNYGYTF

J: TRBJ1-5
D: TRBD1
V: TRBV6-5
length: 15
size: -
DNA: TGTGCCAGCAGAGGGGACAGGCATAGCAATCAGCCCCAGCATTTT
CDR3: CASRGDRHSNQPQHF

J: TRBJ1-1
D: -
V: TRBV5-5
length: 14
size: -
DNA: TGTGCCAGCAGTTCAACGTCGACAGCGACTGAAGCTTTCTTT
CDR3: CASSSTSTATEAFF

J: TRBJ1-1
D: -
V: TRBV19
length: 14
size: -
DNA: TGTGCCAGTAGTATTAATTTCATCGGGTCATCGGCTTTCTTT
CDR3: CASSINFIGSSAFF

J: TRBJ1-1
D: -
V: TRBV6-5
length: 14
size: -
DNA: TGTGCCAGCAGCCAACAGGAAAAGGGCACTGAAGCTTTCTTT
CDR3: CASSQQEKGTEAFF

J: TRBJ2-7
D: -
V: TRBV27
length: 14
size: -
DNA: TGTGCCAGCAGTTTATCAAGGGGATTCTACGAGCAGTACTTC
CDR3: CASSLSRGFYEQYF

J: TRBJ2-1
D: -
V: TRBV19
length: 13
size: -
DNA: TGTGCCAGTAGTGTCCAGACAGGCAATGAGCAGTTCTTC
CDR3: CASSVQTGNEQFF

J: TRBJ2-6
D: TRBD1
V: TRBV19
length: 18
size: many
DNA: TGTGCCACAGCAGGGGGCGCAAATTGGGTCGCTGGGGCCAACGTCCTGACTTTC
CDR3: CATAGGANWVAGANVLTF

J: TRBJ1-3
D: -
V: TRBV5-1
length: 16
size: -
DNA: TGCGCCAGCAGCTCCGACCGACCGAGGGCTGGAAACACCATATATTTT
CDR3: CASSSDRPRAGNTIYF

J: TRBJ1-6
D: TRBD1
V: TRBV5-4
length: 15
size: -
DNA: TGTGCCAGCAGCCCCCGCCCCGGGACAGACTCACCCCTCCACTTT
CDR3: CASSPRPGTDSPLHF

J: TRBJ1-4
D: TRBD1
V: TRBV12-3/TRBV12-4
length: 13
size: few
DNA: TGTGCCAGTTCCCGGGACAGGGAAGGAAAACTGTTTTTT
CDR3: CASSRDREGKLFF

J: TRBJ2-6
D: -
V: TRBV24-1
length: 17
size: -
DNA: TGTGCCACCAGTGATTCCACAGGACCCTCTGGGGCCAACGTCCTGACTTTC
CDR3: CATSDSTGPSGANVLTF

J: TRBJ1-1
D: TRBD1
V: TRBV28
length: 17
size: -
DNA: TGTGCCAGCAGTTTATCCGGGACAGGGGCAGTACGCACTGAAGCTTTCTTT
CDR3: CASSLSGTGAVRTEAFF